This T cell receptor (beta chain) was found in a study of blood T cell repertoires in COVID-19. A few counts support this clone. Assay: immunoSEQ multiplex PCR; the TCRdb copy retains only in-frame clones and omits some. The sample has under 200,000 clones, approximately 80% seen once. The V gene lost 0 bases and the J gene lost 5 bases, with 10 bases spanning the gap. The CDR3 sequence is 15 residues long. Germline V gene data show CDR1 as LGHNA and CDR2 as YSLEER. This TCR derives from a woman between 45 and 60 years old who had recovered from COVID-19. The chain couples TRBV4-3 to TRBJ2-2, with a tentative D call TRBD2 (6 bases). Sequenced: PBMCs or T cells enriched from blood (not recorded which). CDR3 nucleotide sequence: TGCGCCAGCAGCCAAGATTGGGCGGGAACCGGGGAGCTGTTTTTT. Residues: CASSQDWAGTGELFF.